The 15 T cell receptor beta chains reported below all come from one sample, sequenced in a study of blood T cell repertoires in COVID-19. Clones were sequenced by immunoSEQ multiplex PCR, and TCRdb holds only the in-frame ones, with some missing. The sample records 100,000 or so clones, 75% to 90% being singletons. The sample comprised peripheral blood. Receptor source: a woman aged 70-85 years with active or convalescent COVID-19.

The chain joins TRBV24-1 to TRBJ2-3; 7 bases agree with TRBD2. Trimming cost V 3 bases and J 2 bases; bases outside gene matches: 4. This CDR3 contains 15 residues. CDR1 and CDR2 (germline): KGHDR, SFDVKD. This chain's CDR3 is CATSDRRGDTDTQYF. CDR3 DNA sequence: TGTGCCACCAGTGATAGACGGGGGGACACAGATACGCAGTATTTT.

This chain links TRBV6-2 or TRBV6-3 with TRBJ2-7; D might be TRBD1 (5 bases). V lost 2 bases to trimming and J lost 1 base, with 9 bases between them. CDR1 and CDR2 from the germline V gene are MNHEY and SVGEGT. CDR3 length: 14 amino acids. CDR3 residues: CASSYGPGSYEQYF. Written as DNA, the CDR3 is TGTGCCAGCAGTTACGGGCCAGGGTCCTACGAGCAGTACTTC.

J is TRBJ2-3 and V is TRBV12-5; tentative D call: TRBD2 (6 bases). This CDR3 contains 13 residues. Germline CDR1 LGHNT, CDR2 FRNRAP. Between the trimmed V and J ends, which lost 1 base and 8 bases, there was a span of 10 bases. The CDR3 sequence is CASGLGSGVTQYF. The CDR3 region has the DNA TGTGCTAGTGGTTTGGGGTCGGGGGTTACGCAGTATTTT.

V is TRBV28 and J is TRBJ2-2, with D unresolved. Trimming took off 6 bases at V and 3 bases at J, with 8 bases between the two ends. Germline assignment: CDR1 MDHEN and CDR2 SYDVKM. There are 13 residues in the CDR3. DNA for the CDR3: TGTGCCAGCAGCCCCCCCGACACCGGGGAGCTGTTTTTT. Translation: CASSPPDTGELFF.

On this clone itself: At one boundary the junction diverges from the germline segment, which might be a read error. The rearrangement joins TRBV7-7 to TRBJ2-2, with TRBD1 matching 9 bases. Germline CDR1 and CDR2: SSHAT and FNYEAQ (reference sequence). The CDR3 length is 16 residues. The CDR3 DNA reads as TGTGCTAGCAGCCCTAACAGGGGGCGTCACACCGGGGAGCTGTTTTTT. It is translated as CASSPNRGRHTGELFF.

The J gene is TRBJ1-1, the V gene TRBV7-9, with D possibly matching TRBD1 (5 bases). The CDR3 runs 14 residues. V gave up 7 bases and J gave up 2 bases, with 14 bases separating them. Per germline, CDR1 SEHNR and CDR2 FQNEAQ (reference sequence). Here the CDR3 reads CASNPGQGNTEAFF. The CDR3 DNA reads as TGTGCCAGCAACCCAGGCCAGGGAAACACTGAAGCTTTCTTT.

J is TRBJ2-3 and V is TRBV7-2; D possibly corresponds to TRBD2 (5 bases). This CDR3 is 14 amino acids long. V lost 5 bases and J 6 bases, leaving 15 bases between the germline ends. Germline-derived CDR1 and CDR2 are SGHTA and FQGNSA. CDR3 coding DNA: TGTGCCAGCAGCCCCATGGCGGGCGGGGATACGCAGTATTTT. Protein product: CASSPMAGGDTQYF. The whole variable domain, filled in from reference TRBV7-2 and TRBJ2-3, reads GAGVSQSPSNKVTEKGKDVELRCDPISGHTALYWYRQSLGQGLEFLIYFQGNSAPDKSGLPSDRFSAERTGGSVSTLTIQRTQQEDSAVYLCASSPMAGGDTQYFGPGTRLTVL.

The chain is built from TRBV24-1 and TRBJ2-5; TRBD1 is a possible D gene (5 bases). The CDR3 is made up of 13 amino acids. In germline, CDR1 is KGHDR, CDR2 SFDVKD. Trimming shortened V by 6 bases and J by 1 base, and 8 bases separated the two germline ends. The CDR3 loop is CATSTTVQETQYF. The CDR3 nucleotides are TGTGCCACCAGTACGACAGTCCAAGAGACCCAGTACTTC.

The rearrangement links TRBV11-2 to TRBJ2-7; no firm D call. Germline V gives CDR1 SGHAT, CDR2 FQNNGV. This CDR3 spans 14 amino acids. V dropped 7 bases and J dropped 4 bases, with 17 bases sitting between them. DNA for the CDR3: TGTGCCAGCACCGCCCAGCGCCTGCATTACGAGCAGTACTTC. Translating it yields CASTAQRLHYEQYF.

The V gene is TRBV14, the J gene TRBJ1-3; D is unclear. CDR3 length: 13 amino acids. V was trimmed by 2 bases and J by 1 base, leaving 3 bases between them. Looked up from germline, CDR1 is SGHDN and CDR2 is FVKESK. CDR3 bases: TGTGCCAGCAGCCAACGGTCTGGAAACACCATATATTTT. Translated: CASSQRSGNTIYF.

The chain is built from TRBV28 and TRBJ1-2; a possible D gene is TRBD1 (6 bases). Germline V lookup: CDR1 MDHEN, CDR2 SYDVKM. The CDR3 is 14 amino acids. V lost 8 bases to trimming and J lost 0 bases, with 13 bases between them. The chain's CDR3 is CASRPTGTNYGYTF. CDR3 nucleotides: TGTGCCAGCCGGCCCACAGGGACTAACTATGGCTACACCTTC.

V gene TRBV2 combines with J gene TRBJ1-6; TRBD1 aligns across 8 bases. The J segment lost 7 bases and the V segment lost 6 bases, leaving 11 bases of the junction unmatched. Germline values: CDR1 SNHLY, CDR2 FYNNEI. The length of the CDR3 is 16 residues. The CDR3 protein is CASRKDRGARNSPLHF. The CDR3, as DNA: TGTGCCAGCAGAAAAGACAGGGGTGCTCGGAATTCACCCCTCCACTTT. Full variable domain (rest looked up from reference TRBV2 and TRBJ1-6): EPEVTQTPSHQVTQMGQEVILRCVPISNHLYFYWYRQILGQKVEFLVSFYNNEISEKSEIFDDQFSVERPDGSNFTLKIRSTKLEDSAMYFCASRKDRGARNSPLHFGNGTRLTVT.

The table lists this clone with a count of one. J is TRBJ2-3 and V is TRBV19, with 11 positions matching TRBD2. Per germline, CDR1 LNHDA and CDR2 SQIVND (reference sequence). The CDR3 covers 15 residues. V lost 6 bases to trimming and J lost 1 base; unmatched junction nucleotides: 3. The CDR3 sequence: CASRPLAGGTDTQYF. CDR3 coding DNA: TGTGCCAGTAGACCACTAGCGGGGGGCACAGATACGCAGTATTTT.

The J gene is TRBJ2-7, the V gene TRBV4-3, with D maybe TRBD1 (6 bases). This CDR3 is built from 14 residues. Germline V lookup: CDR1 LGHNA, CDR2 YSLEER. V was pared by 4 bases and J by 1 base, with 11 bases between. The CDR3 here is CASSRDRNSYEQYF. The CDR3 nucleotides are TGCGCCAGCAGCCGAGACAGGAATTCCTACGAGCAGTACTTC.

This clone was seen only a few times. This rearrangement joins TRBV7-2 to TRBJ2-1, with 9 bases that match TRBD2. CDR3 size: 17 residues. After removal of 3 bases from V and 0 bases from J, the junction contained 6 bases not matched to a gene. Germline values: CDR1 SGHTA, CDR2 FQGNSA. CDR3 nucleotide sequence: TGTGCCAGCAGCTTTCCGGGACTAGCAGTCTCCTACAATGAGCAGTTCTTC. The encoded protein is CASSFPGLAVSYNEQFF. The whole variable domain, remainder taken from reference TRBV7-2 and TRBJ2-1, is GAGVSQSPSNKVTEKGKDVELRCDPISGHTALYWYRQSLGQGLEFLIYFQGNSAPDKSGLPSDRFSAERTGGSVSTLTIQRTQQEDSAVYLCASSFPGLAVSYNEQFFGPGTRLTVL.